The clone carrying this TCR beta chain was observed many times. The antigen is not known. Template material for each sample was roughly 600 ng of bulk tumor genomic DNA. Taken during surgery, several biopsies per primary tumor were spaced as far apart as possible within the tumor mass. These patients got curative surgery after being newly diagnosed with untreated non-small cell lung cancer. Patients newly diagnosed with non-small cell lung cancer and having curative-intent surgery served as donors. This entry comes from a study of immune heterogeneity within non-small cell lung tumors. General observations from the study: The study found identical dominant CDR3 beta clonotypes recurring across tumor sites within a patient, alongside site-unique high-frequency clones. The correlation between local T-cell clonality and local tumor mutational burden was positive, moderate in strength and statistically significant, with R around 0.3. Across individual patients, the high-frequency T-cell receptor beta clonotypes were largely distinct.

Unmatched junction bases numbered 3, after V lost 1 base and J lost 8 bases. Germline CDR1 and CDR2: DFQATT and SNEGSKA (reference sequence). The CDR3 extends over 12 amino acids. With 32 V and 13 J primers, multiplex PCR amplified the TCR beta CDR3. TCRdb fed the multiplex PCR reads into MiXCR, producing one record per CDR3 protein. The sample lists some 31,000 distinct CDR3 sequences; around 28% were seen once. The sample consisted of lung tumor tissue. The chain recombines TRBV20-1 with TRBJ1-2; 8 nucleotides match TRBD1. This clonotype was sampled from a man aged 35 to 55 with non-small cell lung cancer. CDR3 sequence (DNA): TGCAGTGCTAGAGTGGCAGGGGGCGGCTACACCTTC. Its protein is CSARVAGGGYTF.